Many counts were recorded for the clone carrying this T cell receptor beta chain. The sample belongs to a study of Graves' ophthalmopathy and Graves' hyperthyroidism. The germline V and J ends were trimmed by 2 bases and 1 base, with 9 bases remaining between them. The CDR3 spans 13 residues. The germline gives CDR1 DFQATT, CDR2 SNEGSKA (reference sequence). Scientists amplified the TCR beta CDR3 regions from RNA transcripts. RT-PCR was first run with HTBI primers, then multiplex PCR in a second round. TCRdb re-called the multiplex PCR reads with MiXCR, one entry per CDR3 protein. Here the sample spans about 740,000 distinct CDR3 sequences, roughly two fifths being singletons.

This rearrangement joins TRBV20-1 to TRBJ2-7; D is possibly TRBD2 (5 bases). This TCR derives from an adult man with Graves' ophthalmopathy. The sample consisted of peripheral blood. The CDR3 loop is CSARRSGSYEQYF. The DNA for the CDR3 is TGCAGTGCTAGAAGGTCGGGATCCTACGAGCAGTACTTC.